The 17 T cell receptor beta chains listed next were all sequenced from one sample in a study of control samples from healthy donors and cancer patients. Assay used: immunoSEQ multiplex PCR; TCRdb lists only in-frame clones, some missing. The sample lists over 90,000 clones, approximately 90% occurring once. The material sequenced was PBMCs. The receptors here all came from a man aged 60 to 69 with lung cancer.

This chain connects TRBV25-1 to TRBJ1-2, with D possibly TRBD1 on 5 matching bases. Germline V gene data show CDR1 as MGHDK and CDR2 as SYGVNS. Trimming removed 5 bases at V and 6 bases at J, with 16 bases between. The CDR3 extends over 14 amino acids. CDR3 in DNA: TGTGCCAGCAGTCGGCGGGGGGTTTTGAATGGCTACACCTTC. Amino acid sequence: CASSRRGVLNGYTF.

This chain connects TRBV19 to TRBJ2-4, with D perhaps given as TRBD1 or TRBD2 (5 bases each). The germline V gene has CDR1 LNHDA and CDR2 SQIVND (reference sequence). The CDR3 loop spans 17 amino acids. Trimming stripped 6 bases from V and 0 bases from J, with 18 bases between. DNA for the CDR3: TGTGCCAGTAGAATCTCCGGGACGGATATAGCCAAAAACATTCAGTACTTC. Translation: CASRISGTDIAKNIQYF.

This clone rates as medium-sized. The chain links TRBV23-1 to TRBJ1-1; D ambiguous. TRBV23-1 is designated an ORF whose function remains uncertain. Trimming stripped 0 bases from V and 4 bases from J, with 9 bases between. CDR3 length: 14 amino acids. CDR3 loop: CASSQSQRSTEAFF. Written as DNA, the CDR3 is TGCGCCAGCAGTCAATCGCAGCGGAGCACTGAAGCTTTCTTT.

The chain couples TRBV9 to TRBJ1-4; possibly TRBD1 for D (6 bases). The germline V gene has CDR1 SGDLS and CDR2 YYNGEE. Trimming took off 0 bases at V and 7 bases at J, with 13 bases between the two ends. The CDR3 loop spans 15 amino acids. This chain's CDR3 is CASSVAGGLSEKLFF. CDR3 nucleotide sequence: TGTGCCAGCAGCGTAGCGGGGGGCCTGAGTGAAAAACTGTTTTTT.

The V call is TRBV3-1 (or the pseudogene TRBV3-2), the J call TRBJ1-1, with D unclear. Germline V gene sequence: CDR1 LGHDT, CDR2 YNNKEL (reference sequence). This CDR3 comprises 15 residues. The V and J ends lost 4 bases and 3 bases respectively, with 15 bases between them. CDR3 sequence: CASSLRKGKDTEAFF. Here the CDR3 DNA reads TGTGCCAGCAGCCTTAGGAAGGGAAAGGACACTGAAGCTTTCTTT.

The CDR3 DNA is TGTGCCTGGGTTGGGGGGAAAGGGGTCACTGAAGCTTTCTTT. It translates to CAWVGGKGVTEAFF. The rearrangement links TRBV30 to TRBJ1-1; D might be TRBD1 (5 bases). The CDR3 length is 14 residues. V gave up 5 bases and J gave up 4 bases, with 17 bases separating them. Germline CDR1 GTSNPN, CDR2 SVGIG (reference sequence).

This sequence joins TRBV3-1 (or the pseudogene TRBV3-2) and TRBJ1-2; 10 bases line up with TRBD1. This CDR3 spans 15 amino acids. CDR1 is LGHDT and CDR2 is YNNKEL in the germline V gene (reference sequence). Trimming at V came to 1 base and at J to 5 bases, leaving 4 bases not matched to a gene. CDR3 bases: TGTGCCAGCAGCCAAGTCGACAGGGGGCATTATGGCTACACCTTC. Translating it yields CASSQVDRGHYGYTF.

The chain recombines TRBV7-2 with TRBJ2-1; D might be TRBD2 (6 bases). V shed 5 bases and J shed 0 bases, with 11 bases lying between them. The CDR3 runs to 15 residues. CDR1 is SGHTA and CDR2 is FQGNSA in the germline V gene. In DNA form, the CDR3 reads TGTGCCAGCAGCCTTTGGGGGGACTCCTACAATGAGCAGTTCTTC. Amino acids: CASSLWGDSYNEQFF.

This clone was observed once. In DNA form, the CDR3 reads TGTGCTAGTGGTTTGGTACGGGACAGGGGGCGGTACAATGAGCAGTTCTTC. It translates to CASGLVRDRGRYNEQFF. The chain employs TRBV12-5 and TRBJ2-1; 12 nucleotides align to TRBD1. This CDR3 contains 17 residues. The ends lost 0 bases at V and 4 bases at J; junction bases unmatched: 4. Germline V lookup: CDR1 LGHNT, CDR2 FRNRAP.

Details on this clone: The same CDR3 also results from other DNA sequences found in this sample. This chain links TRBV11-3 with TRBJ1-3; no clear D gene. Germline-derived CDR1 and CDR2 are SGHNT and YENEEA. V lost 2 bases and J lost 0, with 5 bases in between. This CDR3 comprises 14 residues. CDR3 DNA sequence: TGTGCCAGCAGCTTACGGGACTCTGGAAACACCATATATTTT. This codes for CASSLRDSGNTIYF.

The V call is TRBV4-1, the J call TRBJ2-5, with a weak D call TRBD2 (7 bases). CDR3 length: 14 residues. The ends were cut back, 5 bases at V and 5 bases at J, with 15 bases in the middle. CDR1 is MGHRA, CDR2 YSYEKL, per germline. This chain's CDR3 is CASSYLGGPETQYF. The CDR3 bases are TGCGCCAGCAGCTATCTGGGGGGGCCGGAGACCCAGTACTTC.

The DNA of the CDR3 is TGTGCCAGCAGCCAAGGACTAGCAGATACGCAGTATTTT. Translating it yields CASSQGLADTQYF. The chain carries TRBV14 and TRBJ2-3; tentatively, D is TRBD2 (6 bases). In germline, CDR1 is SGHDN, CDR2 FVKESK. With 1 base removed from V and 4 bases from J, the gap between germline ends came to 6 bases. The CDR3 spans 13 residues.

A single count supports this clone. The chain is built from TRBV12-3 or TRBV12-4 and TRBJ1-2, with TRBD1 matching over 7 bases. V was clipped by 6 bases and J by 5 bases; unmatched bases: 6. CDR3 length equals 13 residues. As DNA, the CDR3 is TGTGCCAGCAGATTGACAGGGAGATATGGCTACACCTTC. Translated: CASRLTGRYGYTF.

In DNA form, the CDR3 reads TGTGCCAGCAGGTATATGGGACAGAATCAGCCCCAGCATTTT. Its protein product is CASRYMGQNQPQHF. This chain joins TRBV7-2 and TRBJ1-5, with 7 nucleotides matching TRBD1. The germline V gene has CDR1 SGHTA and CDR2 FQGNSA. Trimming took 6 bases from V and 4 from J; bases not matched to a gene: 6. The CDR3 runs to 14 residues.

V gene TRBV5-1 combines with J gene TRBJ2-7, with D perhaps TRBD1 (6 bases). V was trimmed by 4 bases and J by 2 bases, leaving 13 bases between them. From germline, CDR1 is SGHRS and CDR2 YFSETQ. This CDR3 contains 14 residues. The CDR3 DNA sequence: TGCGCCAGCAGCATCGGGACAACAACCTACGAGCAGTACTTC. The encoded protein is CASSIGTTTYEQYF.

This clone was found many times. This rearrangement joins TRBV6-2 or TRBV6-3 to TRBJ2-7; D is uncertain. The germline V gene encodes CDR1 MNHEY and CDR2 SVGEGT. V shed 5 bases and J shed 7 bases, with 18 bases lying between them. The CDR3 covers 14 residues. CDR3 bases: TGTGCCAGCAGTATCTCAAATAACCGGGCAGAGCAGTACTTC. It yields the protein CASSISNNRAEQYF.

The J gene is TRBJ1-5, the V gene TRBV12-3 or TRBV12-4, with a possible D match to TRBD1 (6 bases). V was clipped by 6 bases and J by 9 bases, with 15 bases between them. The CDR3 has 13 amino acids. The CDR3 region is CASSLTGLMPQHF. The CDR3 bases are TGTGCCAGCAGCTTAACAGGGCTAATGCCCCAGCATTTT.